This TCR beta chain is from a study of cytomegalovirus exposure and HLA in healthy donors. Looking at the study overall: As an earlier analysis found, around 170 million T cells yielded 90 million to 140 million unique TCR beta sequences. Study-level points and caveats: A later analysis linked around 15,000 TCR beta sequences to HLA alleles at 0.05 false discovery rate. The study listed 164 cytomegalovirus-associated TCR beta chains. Because they were indistinguishable, some V segments, including TRBV6-2 and TRBV6-3, were excluded.

PCR involved 60 Vbeta and 13 Jbeta primers. The data were produced by immunoSEQ multiplex PCR, yet TCRdb's version contains in-frame clones alone and is incomplete. The table has 150,000 to 200,000 clones, roughly 80% seen once. The CDR3 covers 15 residues. The junction had 7 bases not matched to a gene; V was cut back by 0 bases and J by 5 bases. CDR1 is GTSNPN, CDR2 SVGIG, per germline (reference sequence). Note on this clone: Its specificity is unknown.

The source is a male donor in good health and CMV-seronegative. The chain employs TRBV30 and TRBJ2-7, with TRBD2 identical over 10 bases. The sample consisted of PBMCs. The CDR3: CAWSVGLAGENEQYF. The CDR3 region has the DNA TGTGCCTGGAGTGTAGGCCTAGCGGGAGAAAACGAGCAGTACTTC.